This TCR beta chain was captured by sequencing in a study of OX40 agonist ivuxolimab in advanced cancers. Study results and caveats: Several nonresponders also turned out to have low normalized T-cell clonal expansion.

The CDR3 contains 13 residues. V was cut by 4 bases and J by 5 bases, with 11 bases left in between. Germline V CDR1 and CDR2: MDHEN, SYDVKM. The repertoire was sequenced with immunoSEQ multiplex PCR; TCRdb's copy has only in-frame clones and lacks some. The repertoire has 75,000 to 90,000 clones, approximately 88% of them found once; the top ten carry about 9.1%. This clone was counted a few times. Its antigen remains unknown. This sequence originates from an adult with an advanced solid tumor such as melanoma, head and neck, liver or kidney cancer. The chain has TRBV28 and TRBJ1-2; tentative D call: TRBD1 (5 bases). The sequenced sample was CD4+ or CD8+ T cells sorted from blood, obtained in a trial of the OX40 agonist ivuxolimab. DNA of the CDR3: TGTGCCAGCAGTTGGGGCAGGGAGTATGGCTACACCTTC. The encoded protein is CASSWGREYGYTF.